What follows describes a single T cell receptor (beta chain). The authors' processing: Cell counts per sample came from amplifying reference gene primers. Measured with immunoSEQ multiplex PCR; TCRdb has only the in-frame clones, and not every one. The V and J calls and clone size come from that table; D and trimming were worked out from the DNA. Of fewer than 600,000 clones listed, nearly 90% are singletons. Seattle's enrolled individuals joined amid active infection and were then monitored longitudinally. This sample stems from a study of blood T cell repertoires in COVID-19. Looking at the study overall: Donors in the United States, Italy and Spain gave samples during acute or convalescent COVID-19. In each case, the material was cDNA or gDNA derived from T cells, B-cell-depleted T cells, or PBMCs.

Trimming stripped 1 base from V and 7 bases from J, with 14 bases between. Germline lookup yields CDR1 LNHDA and CDR2 SQIVND (reference sequence). This CDR3 is built from 15 residues. This clonotype originated in a man between 18 and 29 years old with COVID-19, enrolled during active disease. J is TRBJ1-5 and V is TRBV19, with D possibly matching TRBD1 (5 bases). The sequencing input was peripheral blood. In DNA, the CDR3 is TGTGCCAGTAGTATAGGCTTTTCAGGGAGGCAGCCCCAGCATTTT. It encodes CASSIGFSGRQPQHF.